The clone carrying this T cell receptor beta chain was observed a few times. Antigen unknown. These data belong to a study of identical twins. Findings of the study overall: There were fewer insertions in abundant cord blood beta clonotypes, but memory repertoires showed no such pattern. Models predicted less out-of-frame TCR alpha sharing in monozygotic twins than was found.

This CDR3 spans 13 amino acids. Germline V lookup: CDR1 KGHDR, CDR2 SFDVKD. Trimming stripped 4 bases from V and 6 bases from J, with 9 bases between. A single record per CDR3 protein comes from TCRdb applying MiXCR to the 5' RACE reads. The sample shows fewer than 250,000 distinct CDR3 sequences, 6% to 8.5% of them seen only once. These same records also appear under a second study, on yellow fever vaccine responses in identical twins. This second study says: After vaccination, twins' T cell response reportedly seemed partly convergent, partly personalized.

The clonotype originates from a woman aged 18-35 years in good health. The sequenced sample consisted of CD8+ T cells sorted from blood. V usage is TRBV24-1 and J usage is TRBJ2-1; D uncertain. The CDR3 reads CATSEHFGNEQFF. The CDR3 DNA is TGTGCCACCAGTGAACACTTCGGCAATGAGCAGTTCTTC.